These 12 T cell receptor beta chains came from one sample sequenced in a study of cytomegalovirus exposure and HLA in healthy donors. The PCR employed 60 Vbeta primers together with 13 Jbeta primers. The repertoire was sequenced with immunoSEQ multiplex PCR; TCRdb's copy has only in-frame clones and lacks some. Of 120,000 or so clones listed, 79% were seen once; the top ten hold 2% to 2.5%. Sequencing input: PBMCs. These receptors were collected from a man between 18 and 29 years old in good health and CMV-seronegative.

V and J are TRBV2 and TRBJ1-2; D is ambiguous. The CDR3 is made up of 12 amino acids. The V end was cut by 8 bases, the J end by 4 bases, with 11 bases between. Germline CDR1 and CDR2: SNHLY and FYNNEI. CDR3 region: CASDPGGYGYTF. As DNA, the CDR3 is TGTGCCAGCGATCCCGGTGGCTATGGCTACACCTTC. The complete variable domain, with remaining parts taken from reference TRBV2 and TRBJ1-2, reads EPEVTQTPSHQVTQMGQEVILRCVPISNHLYFYWYRQILGQKVEFLVSFYNNEISEKSEIFDDQFSVERPDGSNFTLKIRSTKLEDSAMYFCASDPGGYGYTFGSGTRLTVV.

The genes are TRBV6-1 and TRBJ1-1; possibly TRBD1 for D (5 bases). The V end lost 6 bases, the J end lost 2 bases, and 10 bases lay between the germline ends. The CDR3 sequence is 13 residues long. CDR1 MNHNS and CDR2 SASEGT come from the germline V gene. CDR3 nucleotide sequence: TGTGCCAGCAGGGACACCGTAAACACTGAAGCTTTCTTT. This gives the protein CASRDTVNTEAFF.

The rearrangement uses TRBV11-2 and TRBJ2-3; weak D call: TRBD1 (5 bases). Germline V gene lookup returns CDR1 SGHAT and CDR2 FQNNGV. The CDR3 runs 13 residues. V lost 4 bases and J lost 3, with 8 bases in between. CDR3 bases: TGTGCCAGCAGCTCTAGACAGACAGATACGCAGTATTTT. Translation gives CASSSRQTDTQYF.

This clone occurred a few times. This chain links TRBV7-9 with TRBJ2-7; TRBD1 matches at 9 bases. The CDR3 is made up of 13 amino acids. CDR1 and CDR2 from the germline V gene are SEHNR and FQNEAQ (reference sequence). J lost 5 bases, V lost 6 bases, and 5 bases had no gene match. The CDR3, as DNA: TGTGCCAGCAGGGAATGGACAGGGGACGAGCAGTACTTC. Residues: CASREWTGDEQYF.

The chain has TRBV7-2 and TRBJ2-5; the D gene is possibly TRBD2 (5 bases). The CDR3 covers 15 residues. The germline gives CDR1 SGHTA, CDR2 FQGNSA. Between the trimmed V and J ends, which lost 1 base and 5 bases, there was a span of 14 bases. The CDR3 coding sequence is TGTGCCAGCAGCTTAGTAGGTCATTGGAGGGAGACCCAGTACTTC. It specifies CASSLVGHWRETQYF.

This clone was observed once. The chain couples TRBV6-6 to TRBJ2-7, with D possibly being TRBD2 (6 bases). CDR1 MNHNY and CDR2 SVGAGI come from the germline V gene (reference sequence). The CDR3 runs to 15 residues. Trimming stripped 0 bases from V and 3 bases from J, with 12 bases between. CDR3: CASSYSMGGVYEQYV. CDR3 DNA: TGTGCCAGCAGTTACTCGATGGGGGGAGTCTACGAGCAGTACGTC.

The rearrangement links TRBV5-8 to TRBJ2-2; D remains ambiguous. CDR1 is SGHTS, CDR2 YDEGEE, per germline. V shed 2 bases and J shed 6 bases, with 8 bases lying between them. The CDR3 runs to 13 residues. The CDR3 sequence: CASSFSLAGELFF. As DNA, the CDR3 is TGTGCCAGCAGCTTTAGTTTGGCCGGGGAGCTGTTTTTT.

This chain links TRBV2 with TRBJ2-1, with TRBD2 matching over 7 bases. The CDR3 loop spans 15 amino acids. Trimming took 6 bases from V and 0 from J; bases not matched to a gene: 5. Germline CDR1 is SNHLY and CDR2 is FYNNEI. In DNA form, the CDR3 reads TGTGCCAGCAGCTATCTAGCGGACTCCTACAATGAGCAGTTCTTC. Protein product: CASSYLADSYNEQFF. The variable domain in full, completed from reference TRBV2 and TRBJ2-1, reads EPEVTQTPSHQVTQMGQEVILRCVPISNHLYFYWYRQILGQKVEFLVSFYNNEISEKSEIFDDQFSVERPDGSNFTLKIRSTKLEDSAMYFCASSYLADSYNEQFFGPGTRLTVL.

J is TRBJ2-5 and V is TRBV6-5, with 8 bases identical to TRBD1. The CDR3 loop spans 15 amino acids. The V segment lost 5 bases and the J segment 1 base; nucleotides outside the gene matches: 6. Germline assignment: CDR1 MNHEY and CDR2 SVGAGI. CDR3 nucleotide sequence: TGTGCCAGCAGTACCGGACAGGGACTCCAAGAGACCCAGTACTTC. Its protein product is CASSTGQGLQETQYF.

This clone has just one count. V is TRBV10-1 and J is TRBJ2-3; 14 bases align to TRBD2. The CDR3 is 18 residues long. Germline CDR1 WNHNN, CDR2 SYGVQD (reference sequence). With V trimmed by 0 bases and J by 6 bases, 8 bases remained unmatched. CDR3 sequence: CASSESRLAGGPRDTQYF. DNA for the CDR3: TGCGCCAGCAGTGAGTCGAGACTAGCGGGAGGGCCTCGGGATACGCAGTATTTT.

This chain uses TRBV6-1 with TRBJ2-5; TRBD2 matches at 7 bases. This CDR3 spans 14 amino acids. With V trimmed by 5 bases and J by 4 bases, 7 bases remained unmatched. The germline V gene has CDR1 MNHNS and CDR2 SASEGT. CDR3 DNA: TGTGCCAGCAGTTCGGGAGGAGTGGCAGAGACCCAGTACTTC. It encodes CASSSGGVAETQYF.

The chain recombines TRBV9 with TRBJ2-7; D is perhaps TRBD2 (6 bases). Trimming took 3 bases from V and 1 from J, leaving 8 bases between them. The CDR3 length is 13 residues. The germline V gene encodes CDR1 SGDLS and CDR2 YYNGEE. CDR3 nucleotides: TGTGCCAGCAGCGGAGGGACTTCCTACGAGCAGTACGTC. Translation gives CASSGGTSYEQYV.